The rows below give T cell receptor beta chains drawn from one sample of a study of shared clonotypes between healthy human individuals. The assay was immunoSEQ multiplex PCR, and TCRdb's table has in-frame clones only and misses some. In the table there are over a million clones, 70% to 80% of which are singletons. Sequenced input: memory CD4+ T cells from PBMCs. The receptors derive from a man between 18 and 35 years old in good health. Some clones in this sample may be carry-over from other donors' samples. The CDR3 runs from the conserved cysteine through the conserved F or W. A D gene is named only where the DNA matches it firmly. Size is stated for part of the rows, as once, few or many counts, or as a class when the clone is expanded.

j_gene: TRBJ1-1; abundance: .; v_gene: TRBV28; len: 13; d_gene: .; CDR3aa: CAIRRGLNTEAFF; CDR3nt: TGTGCCATCCGGCGGGGGTTGAACACTGAAGCTTTCTTT
j_gene: TRBJ2-6; abundance: .; v_gene: TRBV4-1; len: 17; d_gene: .; CDR3aa: CASSQALRVSGANVLTF; CDR3nt: TGCGCCAGCAGCCAAGCGCTGAGGGTATCTGGGGCCAACGTCCTGACTTTC
j_gene: TRBJ1-1; abundance: many; v_gene: TRBV9; len: 14; d_gene: .; CDR3aa: CASRGLVMNTEAFF; CDR3nt: TGTGCCAGCAGGGGGCTTGTCATGAACACTGAAGCTTTCTTT
j_gene: TRBJ2-5; abundance: .; v_gene: TRBV27; len: 15; d_gene: .; CDR3aa: CASSLSRLEQETQYF; CDR3nt: TGTGCCAGCAGTTTATCTAGGCTAGAGCAAGAGACCCAGTACTTC
j_gene: TRBJ1-1; abundance: .; v_gene: TRBV11-2; len: 14; d_gene: .; CDR3aa: CASSLDGGRGKAFF; CDR3nt: TGTGCCAGCAGCTTAGACGGGGGCCGAGGGAAAGCTTTCTTT
j_gene: TRBJ2-7; abundance: .; v_gene: TRBV7-2; len: 14; d_gene: .; CDR3aa: CASSLGRVWGEQYF; CDR3nt: TGTGCCAGCAGCTTAGGCAGGGTTTGGGGCGAGCAGTACTTC
j_gene: TRBJ2-3; abundance: .; v_gene: TRBV6-5; len: 15; d_gene: .; CDR3aa: CASSPVQGRTDTQYF; CDR3nt: TGTGCCAGCAGCCCGGTACAGGGTAGGACAGATACGCAGTATTTT
j_gene: TRBJ2-1; abundance: .; v_gene: TRBV2; len: 15; d_gene: TRBD1; CDR3aa: CASSSQGWGRNEQFF; CDR3nt: TGTGCCAGCAGCTCACAGGGGTGGGGACGAAATGAGCAGTTCTTC
j_gene: TRBJ2-7; abundance: .; v_gene: TRBV16; len: 15; d_gene: .; CDR3aa: CASSQSTSPTYEQYF; CDR3nt: TGTGCCAGCAGCCAATCGACTAGTCCAACTTACGAGCAGTACTTC
j_gene: TRBJ2-2; abundance: .; v_gene: TRBV7-2; len: 14; d_gene: .; CDR3aa: CASSLARYTGELFF; CDR3nt: TGTGCCAGCAGCTTAGCGCGGTACACCGGGGAGCTGTTTTTT
j_gene: TRBJ2-7; abundance: .; v_gene: TRBV11-2; len: 14; d_gene: .; CDR3aa: CASSLDPGSYEQYF; CDR3nt: TGTGCCAGCAGCTTAGATCCCGGATCCTACGAGCAGTACTTC
j_gene: TRBJ2-7; abundance: .; v_gene: TRBV27; len: 19; d_gene: TRBD2; CDR3aa: CASSFSGPGLAGVGYEQYF; CDR3nt: TGTGCCAGCAGTTTTAGCGGCCCCGGACTAGCGGGAGTCGGTTACGAGCAGTACTTC
j_gene: TRBJ2-1; abundance: .; v_gene: TRBV6-6; len: 12; d_gene: .; CDR3aa: CASSQTPREQFF; CDR3nt: TGTGCCAGCAGCCAGACCCCGCGGGAGCAGTTCTTC
j_gene: TRBJ2-1; abundance: .; v_gene: TRBV12-1; len: 15; d_gene: .; CDR3aa: CASSFGTSGDNEQFF; CDR3nt: TGTGCCAGCAGCTTTGGGACTAGCGGGGACAATGAGCAGTTCTTC
j_gene: TRBJ1-2; abundance: .; v_gene: TRBV19; len: 14; d_gene: .; CDR3aa: CASSISHANYGYTF; CDR3nt: TGTGCCAGTAGTATCTCACACGCTAACTATGGCTACACCTTC
j_gene: TRBJ2-1; abundance: .; v_gene: TRBV6-1; len: 14; d_gene: .; CDR3aa: CASSVQGGPNEQFF; CDR3nt: TGTGCCAGCAGTGTTCAGGGGGGCCCCAATGAGCAGTTCTTC
j_gene: TRBJ2-7; abundance: .; v_gene: TRBV6-1; len: 13; d_gene: .; CDR3aa: CASSEVGGYEQYF; CDR3nt: TGTGCCAGCAGTGAAGTAGGGGGGTACGAGCAGTACTTC
j_gene: TRBJ1-2; abundance: .; v_gene: TRBV7-8; len: 12; d_gene: .; CDR3aa: CASSSRGYGYTF; CDR3nt: TGTGCCAGCAGCTCGAGGGGGTATGGCTACACCTTC
j_gene: TRBJ1-2; abundance: .; v_gene: TRBV2; len: 14; d_gene: .; CDR3aa: CASSVQGQSGGYTF; CDR3nt: TGTGCCAGCAGTGTTCAGGGTCAATCCGGTGGCTACACCTTC
j_gene: TRBJ1-2; abundance: .; v_gene: TRBV10-2; len: 13; d_gene: .; CDR3aa: CASSVGFNYGYTF; CDR3nt: TGCGCCAGCAGTGTTGGTTTCAACTATGGCTACACCTTC